These 26 T cell receptor beta chains came from one sample sequenced in a study of T-cell memory formation after mild COVID-19. TCRdb re-analysed the 5' RACE reads in MiXCR, keeping a single row per CDR3 protein. The profile shows 400,000 or so distinct CDR3 sequences, 20% of them singletons. The sequencing sample was made of PBMCs or a T cell subset sorted from them (not recorded which). Receptors were obtained from an adult woman who had mild COVID-19 (a few samples of this study predate the infection). Cell type and time point are not known.

The chain joins TRBV4-3 to TRBJ2-2, with D unclear. The germline V gene has CDR1 LGHNA and CDR2 YSLEER. The CDR3 spans 16 residues. Trimming pared 1 base from V and 1 base from J, leaving 10 bases between. CDR3 DNA: TGCGCCAGCAGCCAAGCGAGTGTGGGGAACACCGGGGAGCTGTTTTTT. Translation gives CASSQASVGNTGELFF.

This clonotype was counted a few times. J is TRBJ2-7 and V is TRBV7-9; possibly TRBD1 for D (6 bases). This CDR3 region has 13 residues. Germline-derived CDR1 and CDR2 are SEHNR and FQNEAQ (reference sequence). Trimming pared 4 bases from V and 6 bases from J, leaving 13 bases between. The CDR3: CASSYTGLSEQYF. The CDR3 nucleotides are TGTGCCAGCAGCTACACAGGGCTGAGCGAGCAGTACTTC.

The table lists this clonotype with a few counts. The V call is TRBV3-1, the J call TRBJ2-5; no clear D. Per the germline V gene, CDR1 is LGHDT and CDR2 is YNNKEL (reference sequence). CDR3 length equals 12 residues. V lost 8 bases and J lost 0, with 7 bases in between. DNA for the CDR3: TGTGCCAGCGGCAACTACCAAGAGACCCAGTACTTC. Translation: CASGNYQETQYF.

This clonotype was seen a handful of times. V and J are TRBV29-1 and TRBJ2-5; D could derive from TRBD1 or TRBD2 (5 bases each). V was trimmed by 6 bases and J by 0 bases, leaving 14 bases between them. The CDR3 loop spans 14 amino acids. Per the germline V gene, CDR1 is SQVTM and CDR2 is ANQGSEA. The CDR3 DNA follows: TGCAGCGTACGGGACGGTTGGTACCAAGAGACCCAGTACTTC. It yields the protein CSVRDGWYQETQYF.

This chain connects TRBV15 to TRBJ2-2, with TRBD2 matching 7 bases. The trim removed 0 bases at V and 3 bases at J, leaving 1 base unmatched. Germline lookup yields CDR1 LNHNV and CDR2 YYDKDF (reference sequence). The CDR3 contains 15 residues. Here the CDR3 reads CATSREGGYTGELFF. In DNA, the CDR3 is TGTGCCACCAGCAGAGAGGGGGGGTACACCGGGGAGCTGTTTTTT. The variable domain in full, with the rest retrieved from reference TRBV15 and TRBJ2-2, is DAMVIQNPRYQVTQFGKPVTLSCSQTLNHNVMYWYQQKSSQAPKLLFHYYDKDFNNEADTPDNFQSRRPNTSFCFLDIRSPGLGDTAMYLCATSREGGYTGELFFGEGSRLTVL.

The chain carries TRBV20-1 and TRBJ2-7; 8 positions match TRBD1. The CDR3 loop spans 17 amino acids. Germline lookup yields CDR1 DFQATT and CDR2 SNEGSKA (reference sequence). V shed 1 base, J shed 3 bases, and the junction held 14 bases outside the gene matches. CDR3 nucleotides: TGCAGTGCTAGAGCATCGTTGACAGGGGAGGTTTTCTACGAGCAGTACTTC. Amino acid sequence: CSARASLTGEVFYEQYF.

The V call is TRBV30, the J call TRBJ2-1; 9 bases fit TRBD1. V lost 0 bases and J lost 2; bases outside the gene matches: 5. There are 16 residues in the CDR3. CDR1 and CDR2 (germline): GTSNPN, SVGIG (reference sequence). The CDR3 reads CAWSVGRTGAYNEQFF. Written as DNA, the CDR3 is TGTGCCTGGAGTGTGGGGAGGACAGGGGCCTACAATGAGCAGTTCTTC.

This clonotype appeared a few times. The chain has TRBV19 and TRBJ1-1; D not resolved. The germline V gene has CDR1 LNHDA and CDR2 SQIVND (reference sequence). The CDR3 sequence is 14 residues long. V gave up 6 bases and J gave up 3 bases, with 14 bases separating them. The CDR3: CASRSAGPYTEAFF. The CDR3 nucleotides are TGTGCCAGTAGGAGTGCTGGGCCCTACACTGAAGCTTTCTTT.

V gene TRBV10-3 combines with J gene TRBJ2-7; either TRBD1 or TRBD2 may fit D (6 bases each). V was trimmed by 2 bases and J by 5 bases, leaving 16 bases between them. This CDR3 is built from 15 residues. Germline CDR1 is ENHRY and CDR2 is SYGVKD. Here the CDR3 DNA reads TGTGCCATCAGTGAGGAACCTCGGGGGCGAGACGAGCAGTACTTC. Translating gives CAISEEPRGRDEQYF.

This clonotype was detected only a few times. The rearrangement joins TRBV6-5 to TRBJ2-7; D is perhaps TRBD1 (6 bases). Per germline, CDR1 MNHEY and CDR2 SVGAGI. The ends were cut back, 5 bases at V and 1 base at J, with 12 bases in the middle. The CDR3 is 14 amino acids. CDR3 sequence reads: CASSPYRESYEQYF. The CDR3 DNA follows: TGTGCCAGCAGTCCCTACAGGGAGTCCTACGAGCAGTACTTC.

This clonotype appeared a few times. The chain employs TRBV5-4 and TRBJ2-1; 7 bases are shared with TRBD2. The germline V gene has CDR1 SGHNT and CDR2 YYREEE (reference sequence). J was trimmed by 7 bases and V by 0 bases; bases with no gene match: 10. The CDR3 spans 16 residues. CDR3 in DNA: TGTGCCAGCAGCTTGGAAGGTGCGGGAGCTAGGAATGAGCAGTTCTTC. Amino acids: CASSLEGAGARNEQFF.

The sample holds one count of this clonotype. The chain is built from TRBV7-6 and TRBJ1-1; D gene ambiguous. Germline CDR1 is SGHVS and CDR2 is FNYEAQ. V shed 2 bases and J shed 8 bases, with 15 bases lying between them. This CDR3 is built from 14 residues. The CDR3 region is CASSLTLSPREAFF. The CDR3 DNA reads TGTGCCAGCAGCTTAACCTTGTCCCCCCGGGAAGCTTTCTTT.

This clonotype was counted between two and nine times. V gene TRBV9 combines with J gene TRBJ2-7; TRBD1 agrees at 7 bases. The germline gives CDR1 SGDLS, CDR2 YYNGEE. V was pared by 3 bases and J by 7 bases, with 7 bases of the junction left unmatched. The length of the CDR3 is 13 residues. The DNA of the CDR3 is TGTGCCAGCAGCGGCACAGGGGTCGGTGAGCAGTACTTC. As protein: CASSGTGVGEQYF. Variable domain in full (rest from reference TRBV9 and TRBJ2-7): DSGVTQTPKHLITATGQRVTLRCSPRSGDLSVYWYQQSLDQGLQFLIQYYNGEERAKGNILERFSAQQFPDLHSELNLSSLELGDSALYFCASSGTGVGEQYFGPGTRLTVT.

This clonotype was found a few times. This chain joins TRBV7-9 and TRBJ1-1; D remains unclear. The CDR3 sequence is 14 residues long. Germline V CDR1 and CDR2: SEHNR, FQNEAQ (reference sequence). The V and J ends lost 2 bases and 1 base respectively, with 8 bases between them. The CDR3 DNA is TGTGCCAGCAGCTTAATAACGGAGAACACTGAAGCTTTCTTT. Translated, it gives CASSLITENTEAFF.

This clonotype was recorded once. This chain links TRBV4-1 with TRBJ1-2, with 7 nucleotides matching TRBD1. The CDR3 has 15 amino acids. Losses at the gene ends were 3 bases for V and 1 base for J; bases not matched to a gene: 5. CDR1 is MGHRA, CDR2 YSYEKL, per germline. The CDR3, as DNA: TGCGCCAGCAGCCAGACGACAGGGATTAACTATGGCTACACCTTC. Protein product: CASSQTTGINYGYTF.

The CDR3, as DNA: TGTGCCACCAGAGGACAGTCCCCTGAAGCTTTCTTT. Its protein product is CATRGQSPEAFF. The chain carries TRBV24-1 and TRBJ1-1, with a weak D call TRBD1 (6 bases). Germline V gene data show CDR1 as KGHDR and CDR2 as SFDVKD. This CDR3 has 12 amino acids. V gave up 7 bases and J gave up 6 bases, with 11 bases separating them.

This clonotype came up a few times. The rearrangement links TRBV24-1 to TRBJ1-2; 8 bases map to TRBD1. This CDR3 contains 13 residues. V was clipped by 7 bases and J by 5 bases; unmatched bases: 5. Germline CDR1 and CDR2: KGHDR and SFDVKD. CDR3 sequence reads: CATRPGGGYGYTF. For the CDR3, the DNA is TGTGCCACCAGACCAGGGGGCGGATATGGCTACACCTTC.

This clonotype occurred a few times. This rearrangement joins TRBV7-2 to TRBJ2-3, with 10 bases fitting TRBD2. Unmatched junction bases numbered 8, after V lost 5 bases and J lost 0 bases. The CDR3 spans 17 residues. Germline CDR1 is SGHTA and CDR2 is FQGNSA. The CDR3 reads CASSQPRTSGSTDTQYF. CDR3 nucleotide sequence: TGTGCCAGCAGCCAGCCCCGGACTAGCGGAAGCACAGATACGCAGTATTTT.

Points on this clonotype: Given a much more abundant clone one base away, this may be a read error. The CDR3 end shows no conserved phenylalanine or tryptophan, and so a read error is likely. The chain links TRBV5-6 to TRBJ2-6; D remains unclear. V dropped 7 bases and J dropped 1 base, with 3 bases sitting between them. The length of the CDR3 is 12 residues. Germline V gene sequence: CDR1 SGHDT, CDR2 YYEEEE. The CDR3 DNA reads TGTGCCAGCCTGTCTGGGGCCAACGTCCTGACTTTA. This translates into CASLSGANVLTL.

The V gene is TRBV7-9, the J gene TRBJ1-5; a weak D match, TRBD1 (5 bases). Trimming removed 7 bases at V and 7 bases at J, with 17 bases between. Germline values: CDR1 SEHNR, CDR2 FQNEAQ (reference sequence). The CDR3 spans 14 residues. CDR3 sequence (DNA): TGTGCCAGCACCACCCAGGGTTCTGCGCAGCCCCAGCATTTT. It specifies CASTTQGSAQPQHF. Variable domain in full (rest from reference TRBV7-9 and TRBJ1-5): DTGVSQNPRHKITKRGQNVTFRCDPISEHNRLYWYRQTLGQGPEFLTYFQNEAQLEKSRLLSDRFSAERPKGSFSTLEIQRTEQGDSAMYLCASTTQGSAQPQHFGDGTRLSIL.

This sequence joins TRBV7-3 and TRBJ1-6, with D possibly matching TRBD1 (5 bases). Per germline, CDR1 SGHTA and CDR2 FQGTGA. V lost 5 bases and J lost 6, with 14 bases in between. This CDR3 has 15 residues. The CDR3 DNA follows: TGTGCCAGCAGCCTCGGGCCAGGGATTAATTCACCCCTCCACTTT. Amino acid sequence: CASSLGPGINSPLHF.

The genes are TRBV7-9 and TRBJ2-5; 11 nucleotides align to TRBD1. The CDR3 totals 13 residues. The V and J ends lost 8 bases and 5 bases, in that order; junction bases with no gene match: 4. The V gene's germline CDR1 is SEHNR and CDR2 FQNEAQ (reference sequence). The CDR3, as DNA: TGTGCCAGCGGACAGGGGGCGATGGAGACCCAGTACTTC. Protein product: CASGQGAMETQYF.

V and J are TRBV20-1 and TRBJ2-1, with 9 bases aligning to TRBD2. V was clipped by 5 bases and J by 5 bases; unmatched bases: 10. Germline V gene sequence: CDR1 DFQATT, CDR2 SNEGSKA (reference sequence). This CDR3 spans 15 amino acids. The CDR3 here is CSAHLSGGLNNEQFF. The CDR3 bases are TGCAGTGCTCACCTTAGCGGGGGCCTTAACAATGAGCAGTTCTTC.

J is TRBJ1-5 and V is TRBV19; D may be TRBD1 (5 bases). The CDR3 sequence is 16 residues long. V was cut by 0 bases and J by 3 bases, with 12 bases left in between. Germline V CDR1 and CDR2: LNHDA, SQIVND (reference sequence). DNA for the CDR3: TGTGCCAGTAGTATAGACCCTACGGGGGTCAATCAGCCCCAGCATTTT. Encoded protein: CASSIDPTGVNQPQHF.

The rearrangement links TRBV3-1 to TRBJ1-1; a weak D match, TRBD1 (5 bases). Between the trimmed V and J ends, which lost 1 base and 0 bases, there was a span of 9 bases. Per germline, CDR1 LGHDT and CDR2 YNNKEL (reference sequence). The CDR3 totals 15 residues. Written as DNA, the CDR3 is TGTGCCAGCAGCCAAGGTGGGGCCATGAACACTGAAGCTTTCTTT. Amino acids: CASSQGGAMNTEAFF.

The chain recombines TRBV12-3 or TRBV12-4 with TRBJ2-3; D gene unclear. Deletions cut 5 bases from V and 0 bases from J, with 12 bases between. The CDR3 contains 15 residues. The DNA of the CDR3 is TGTGCCAGCAGTCCCCAGGTCTTGAGCACAGATACGCAGTATTTT. It yields the protein CASSPQVLSTDTQYF.